Listed here are 23 T cell receptor beta chains from one sample, sequenced in a study of T-cell memory formation after mild COVID-19. TCRdb recomputed calls from the 5' RACE reads with MiXCR, one row per CDR3 protein. The data contain about 360,000 distinct CDR3 sequences, under 15% of them singletons. The sequenced sample was PBMCs or a T cell subset sorted from them (not recorded which). These receptors came from a man in his late teens or twenties who had mild COVID-19 (a few samples of this study predate the infection). Cell type and time point are not known.

The CDR3 DNA reads as TGTGCCAGCAGTGAAGCGCTTCAGGGGAACACTGAAGCTTTCTTT. Protein: CASSEALQGNTEAFF. V is TRBV2 and J is TRBJ1-1; a possible D gene is TRBD1 (5 bases). The CDR3 covers 15 residues. V lost 0 bases to trimming and J lost 1 base, with 9 bases between them. CDR1 is SNHLY, CDR2 FYNNEI, per germline. The variable domain in full, with the rest retrieved from reference TRBV2 and TRBJ1-1, is EPEVTQTPSHQVTQMGQEVILRCVPISNHLYFYWYRQILGQKVEFLVSFYNNEISEKSEIFDDQFSVERPDGSNFTLKIRSTKLEDSAMYFCASSEALQGNTEAFFGQGTRLTVV.

This chain joins TRBV20-1 and TRBJ1-1; the match to TRBD1 covers 8 bases. The length of the CDR3 is 13 residues. Germline V lookup: CDR1 DFQATT, CDR2 SNEGSKA (reference sequence). V trimming: 0 bases; J trimming: 7 bases; junction bases outside the gene matches: 4. The CDR3 DNA is TGCAGTGCTAGAGACAGGGGGCCGGTTGAAGCTTTCTTT. It yields the protein CSARDRGPVEAFF.

The chain carries TRBV27 and TRBJ2-5, with D perhaps matching TRBD1 or TRBD2 (6 bases each). V lost 6 bases and J 0 bases, leaving 17 bases between the germline ends. The CDR3 is 16 residues long. Per the germline V gene, CDR1 is MNHEY and CDR2 is SMNVEV (reference sequence). CDR3 sequence (DNA): TGTGCCAGCAGCGTAAACGGGGGCCTGTACCAAGAGACCCAGTACTTC. Protein product: CASSVNGGLYQETQYF.

This clonotype was counted ten times or more. The chain uses TRBV4-1 and TRBJ1-4, with D tentatively TRBD1 (5 bases). The CDR3 contains 15 residues. Trimming stripped 0 bases from V and 4 bases from J, with 9 bases between. Germline assignment: CDR1 MGHRA and CDR2 YSYEKL. CDR3 residues: CASSQEGGFNEKLFF. Written as DNA, the CDR3 is TGCGCCAGCAGCCAAGAGGGGGGATTTAATGAAAAACTGTTTTTT.

The genes are TRBV4-3 and TRBJ2-3; a possible D gene is TRBD2 (5 bases). The length of the CDR3 is 14 residues. V was cut by 4 bases and J by 5 bases, with 13 bases left in between. Germline CDR1 LGHNA, CDR2 YSLEER. This CDR3 reads CASSPSLRVDTQYF. CDR3 nucleotides: TGCGCCAGCAGCCCTAGCCTTAGGGTAGATACGCAGTATTTT.

The V gene is TRBV30, the J gene TRBJ2-7, with unresolved D. The germline V gene encodes CDR1 GTSNPN and CDR2 SVGIG (reference sequence). The length of the CDR3 is 14 residues. Between the trimmed V and J ends, which lost 2 bases and 6 bases, there was a span of 17 bases. The CDR3 is CAWSRKAPTREQYF. The CDR3 bases are TGTGCCTGGAGTAGGAAGGCCCCGACGCGCGAGCAGTACTTC.

A note on this clonotype: A read error may produce the germline difference seen at one junction end. The chain links TRBV4-1 to TRBJ2-7; 8 nucleotides match TRBD1. The germline gives CDR1 MGHRA, CDR2 YSYEKL. The CDR3 covers 13 residues. This CDR3 reads CSSSPRTGPEQYF. The CDR3 DNA follows: TGCTCCAGCAGCCCGCGGACAGGGCCCGAGCAGTACTTC.

The CDR3 DNA is TGTGCCAGCAGTGATACTAGCGTTCAGACCCAGTACTTC. It codes for CASSDTSVQTQYF. The rearrangement uses TRBV25-1 and TRBJ2-5, with 7 bases that match TRBD2. This CDR3 has 13 amino acids. V lost 3 bases, J lost 6 bases, and 4 bases stayed unmatched. The germline gives CDR1 MGHDK, CDR2 SYGVNS.

This clonotype was picked up a small number of times. V and J are TRBV14 and TRBJ2-7; D ambiguous. The V gene's germline CDR1 is SGHDN and CDR2 FVKESK. This CDR3 has 15 amino acids. V was trimmed by 6 bases and J by 2 bases, leaving 17 bases between them. CDR3 coding DNA: TGTGCCAGCAGTCCCGGGCTGGCAAATACCTACGAGCAGTACTTC. This encodes CASSPGLANTYEQYF.

The rearrangement joins TRBV4-3 to TRBJ1-4, with 7 positions matching TRBD1. The CDR3 has 17 amino acids. V trimming: 1 base; J trimming: 8 bases; junction bases outside the gene matches: 13. CDR1 is LGHNA and CDR2 is YSLEER in the germline V gene. This CDR3 is CASSQVLIRGGREKLFF. Here the CDR3 DNA reads TGCGCCAGCAGCCAAGTATTGATCAGGGGGGGACGAGAAAAACTGTTTTTT.

This chain uses TRBV4-3 with TRBJ2-3, with a possible D match to TRBD1 (5 bases). V lost 1 base and J lost 3, with 14 bases in between. Germline V gives CDR1 LGHNA, CDR2 YSLEER. The CDR3 loop spans 16 amino acids. Written as DNA, the CDR3 is TGCGCCAGCAGCCAAGGAAACCAGGGCCTTACAGATACGCAGTATTTT. As protein: CASSQGNQGLTDTQYF.

V and J are TRBV10-3 and TRBJ2-5; no clear D gene. CDR1 is ENHRY and CDR2 is SYGVKD in the germline V gene. Trimming pared 6 bases from V and 9 bases from J, leaving 14 bases between. The CDR3 contains 12 residues. In nucleotides, the CDR3 is TGTGCCATCAGGGGCTATGATGCGGCCCAGTACTTC. As protein: CAIRGYDAAQYF.

V gene TRBV7-9 combines with J gene TRBJ2-7, with TRBD1 matching 7 bases. V lost 2 bases, J lost 4 bases, and 8 bases stayed unmatched. The CDR3 consists of 15 residues. The germline V gene has CDR1 SEHNR and CDR2 FQNEAQ (reference sequence). This CDR3 is CASSLPGQRGYEQYF. In nucleotides, the CDR3 is TGTGCCAGCAGCTTACCGGGACAGAGGGGTTACGAGCAGTACTTC.

This clonotype was observed a few times. The chain recombines TRBV6-5 with TRBJ2-5, with 12 positions matching TRBD2. CDR1 MNHEY and CDR2 SVGAGI come from the germline V gene. This CDR3 spans 14 amino acids. J lost 3 bases, V lost 9 bases, and 5 bases had no gene match. CDR3 loop: CASQLAGGKETQYF. The CDR3 DNA sequence: TGTGCCAGTCAACTAGCGGGGGGAAAAGAGACCCAGTACTTC.

This clonotype came up once. V gene TRBV27 combines with J gene TRBJ2-3; tentatively, D is TRBD2 (5 bases). Looked up from germline, CDR1 is MNHEY and CDR2 is SMNVEV (reference sequence). Trimming cost V 0 bases and J 2 bases, with 12 bases left between them. The CDR3 length is 16 residues. The CDR3 DNA reads as TGTGCCAGCAGTTTATCGCTCGGACTTTACACAGATACGCAGTATTTT. Residues: CASSLSLGLYTDTQYF.

This clonotype has more than one count but fewer than ten. This CDR3 is CASSPSQGSYEQYF. The CDR3 DNA reads as TGTGCCAGCAGCCCCAGCCAGGGATCCTACGAGCAGTACTTC. The V gene is TRBV7-2, the J gene TRBJ2-7, with a weak D call TRBD1 (5 bases). Germline CDR1 SGHTA, CDR2 FQGNSA. Trimming took off 5 bases at V and 1 base at J, with 12 bases between the two ends. The CDR3 sequence is 14 residues long.

The chain joins TRBV20-1 to TRBJ2-3; weak D call: TRBD2 (6 bases). Trimming shortened V by 1 base and J by 1 base, and 9 bases separated the two germline ends. The CDR3 runs to 14 residues. CDR1 and CDR2 from the germline V gene are DFQATT and SNEGSKA (reference sequence). DNA for the CDR3: TGCAGTGCTAGAGTGCCGGGGGGCACAGATACGCAGTATTTT. It codes for CSARVPGGTDTQYF.

The chain is built from TRBV14 and TRBJ2-7, with D tentatively TRBD1 or TRBD2 (5 bases each). Trimming removed 10 bases at V and 6 bases at J, with 16 bases between. The CDR3 covers 12 residues. Germline lookup yields CDR1 SGHDN and CDR2 FVKESK. The CDR3 is CAIGDGLSEQYF. CDR3 in DNA: TGTGCCATTGGGGACGGCCTTTCCGAGCAGTACTTC.

This clonotype appeared a few times. The V call is TRBV7-2, the J call TRBJ2-5, with 7 bases identical to TRBD1. V dropped 4 bases and J dropped 4; count of bases not matched to a gene: 12. Germline CDR1 and CDR2: SGHTA and FQGNSA. This CDR3 comprises 16 residues. This CDR3 reads CASSSRLRGSAETQYF. The CDR3 nucleotides are TGTGCCAGCAGCTCCCGACTCAGGGGGTCGGCAGAGACCCAGTACTTC.

The rearrangement uses TRBV3-1 and TRBJ1-4; 12 nucleotides match TRBD1. Trimming removed 5 bases from V and 12 bases from J; junction bases left unmatched: 7. This CDR3 has 14 amino acids. Germline CDR1 LGHDT, CDR2 YNNKEL (reference sequence). CDR3 DNA sequence: TGTGCCAGCAGCGCCCGGGACAGGGGGCCTGAACTGTTTTTT. Translation: CASSARDRGPELFF.

This clonotype occurred a few times. This sequence joins TRBV11-2 and TRBJ1-6; 8 nucleotides align to TRBD1. The V gene end was trimmed by 1 base and the J gene end by 6 bases; junction bases not matched to a gene: 5. CDR3 length: 16 amino acids. Germline V gene sequence: CDR1 SGHAT, CDR2 FQNNGV. CDR3 in amino acids: CASSLARGRPNSPLHF. The CDR3 DNA sequence: TGTGCCAGCAGCTTAGCCAGGGGGCGACCTAATTCACCCCTCCACTTT.

This chain connects TRBV12-3 or TRBV12-4 to TRBJ2-3; D remains unclear. V was clipped by 5 bases and J by 0 bases, with 9 bases between them. This CDR3 contains 14 residues. CDR3 nucleotides: TGTGCCAGCAGTGCCCAGTTAAGCACAGATACGCAGTATTTT. Protein sequence: CASSAQLSTDTQYF.

The table lists this clonotype with a few counts. This chain uses TRBV7-9 with TRBJ2-7, with a possible D match to TRBD2 (5 bases). V lost 5 bases, J lost 6 bases, and 11 bases lay in between. The CDR3 consists of 12 residues. Looked up from germline, CDR1 is SEHNR and CDR2 is FQNEAQ (reference sequence). The CDR3 region has the DNA TGTGCCAGCAGCCTAGAGGGTGGCGAGCAGTACGTC. Protein product: CASSLEGGEQYV.